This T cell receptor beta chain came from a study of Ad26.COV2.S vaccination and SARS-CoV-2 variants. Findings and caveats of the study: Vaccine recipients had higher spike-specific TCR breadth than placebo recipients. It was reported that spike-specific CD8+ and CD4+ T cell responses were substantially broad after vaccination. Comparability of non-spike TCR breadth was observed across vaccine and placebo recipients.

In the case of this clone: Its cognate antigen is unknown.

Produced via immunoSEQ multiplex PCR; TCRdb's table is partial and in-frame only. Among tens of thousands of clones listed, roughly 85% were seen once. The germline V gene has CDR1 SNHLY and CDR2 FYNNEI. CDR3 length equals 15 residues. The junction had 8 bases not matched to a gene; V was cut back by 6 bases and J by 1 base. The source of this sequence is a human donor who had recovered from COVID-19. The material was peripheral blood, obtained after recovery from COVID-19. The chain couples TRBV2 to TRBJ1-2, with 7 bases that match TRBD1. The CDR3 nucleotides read TGTGCCAGCAGCGGGACAGCAACTCTTAACTATGGCTACACCTTC. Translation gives CASSGTATLNYGYTF.